This T cell receptor (beta chain) was identified during a study of response to subunit inactivated influenza vaccine. The germline gives CDR1 SGHAT, CDR2 FQNNGV. Losses at the gene ends were 1 base for V and 7 bases for J; bases not matched to a gene: 7. The CDR3 contains 15 residues. Via MiXCR, TCRdb re-called the RT-PCR reads, giving one row per CDR3 protein. The sample yields about 570,000 distinct CDR3 sequences, about 11% seen once. This clonotype was found many times. Another study also made use of these data, one on T cells expressing NK-cell markers. As reported in that work: TCR beta cDNA was generated via 5'RACE template switching incorporating UMIs. It was sorted CD3+CD56+NKG2C+, CD3+CD56+NKG2C- and CD3+CD56-NKG2C+ T cells that supplied the TCR beta repertoires. In a group of several donors, dominant NKG2C+ clonotypes represented roughly 1.0-7.5% of CD8+ T cells.

The chain uses TRBV11-2 and TRBJ2-1; TRBD2 agrees at 7 bases. This specimen was PBMCs from blood, taken on the day of vaccination. The clonotype originates from a man in his forties or fifties who received an inactivated influenza vaccine. This chain's CDR3 is CASSLVQWGGNEQFF. In DNA, the CDR3 is TGTGCCAGCAGCTTAGTACAGTGGGGGGGAAATGAGCAGTTCTTC.